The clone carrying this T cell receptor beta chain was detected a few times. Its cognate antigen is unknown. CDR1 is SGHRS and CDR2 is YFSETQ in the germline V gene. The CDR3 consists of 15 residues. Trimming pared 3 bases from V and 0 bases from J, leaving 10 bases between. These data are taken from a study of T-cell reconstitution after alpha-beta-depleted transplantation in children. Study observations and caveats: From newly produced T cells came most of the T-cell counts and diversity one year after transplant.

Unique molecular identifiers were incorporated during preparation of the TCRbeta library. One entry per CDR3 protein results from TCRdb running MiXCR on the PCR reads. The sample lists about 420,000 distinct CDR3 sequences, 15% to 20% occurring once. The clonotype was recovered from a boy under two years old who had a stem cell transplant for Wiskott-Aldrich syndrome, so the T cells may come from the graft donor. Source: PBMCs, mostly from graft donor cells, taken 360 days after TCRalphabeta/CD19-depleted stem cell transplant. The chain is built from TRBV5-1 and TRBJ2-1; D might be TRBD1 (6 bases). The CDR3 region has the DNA TGCGCCAGCAGCTGGACAGAATTCTCCTACAATGAGCAGTTCTTC. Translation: CASSWTEFSYNEQFF.